This T cell receptor beta chain was observed in a study of shared T cell receptors in the human thymus. Assay used: immunoSEQ multiplex PCR; TCRdb lists only in-frame clones, some missing. The data hold approximately 760,000 clones, with 70% to 90% observed a single time. This CDR3 contains 13 residues. From germline, CDR1 is MNHEY and CDR2 SMNVEV (reference sequence). Trimming left V 7 bases short and J 9 bases short, with 13 bases between. In addition, the sample was reused for a study of human thymus T cells. That paper adds: Donors were healthy Finnish babies undergoing corrective operations for congenital heart defects. The source of the thymus tissue was resections taken during corrective heart surgery. Within thymic and blood repertoires, V and J gene usage appeared to be biased. Related research described thymic repertoires that were highly overlapping among unrelated individuals.

Sequencing used thymocytes. This sequence joins TRBV27 and TRBJ1-6; TRBD1 is a possible D gene (6 bases). The TCR originated in a girl in the first two years of life with a congenital heart defect. The CDR3 here is CASKQEQGSPLHF. CDR3 sequence (DNA): TGTGCCAGCAAACAGGAACAGGGTTCACCCCTCCACTTT.